The 25 T cell receptor beta chains below come from one sample, sequenced in a study of CD8 T cells in ankylosing spondylitis. Each CDR3 protein gets one entry after TCRdb re-called the 5' RACE reads with MiXCR. The sample lists about 130,000 distinct CDR3 sequences, roughly 8.8% occurring once. The sample taken for sequencing was blood, either unsorted or a sorted T cell fraction (not recorded which). These receptors all come from a male donor with ankylosing spondylitis or in good health (not recorded which).

As DNA, the CDR3 is TGCAGTGCTCTACGGGACGGTTATAGCAATCAGCCCCAGCATTTT. Its protein is CSALRDGYSNQPQHF. The chain couples TRBV20-1 to TRBJ1-5; weak D call: TRBD1 (5 bases). The CDR3 is made up of 15 amino acids. Trimming removed 5 bases at V and 0 bases at J, with 14 bases between. Germline CDR1 reads DFQATT; CDR2 reads SNEGSKA (reference sequence).

This clonotype was recorded at least ten times. V and J are TRBV5-1 and TRBJ2-1, with 11 nucleotides matching TRBD2. The CDR3 sequence is 14 residues long. Per germline, CDR1 SGHRS and CDR2 YFSETQ. The J segment lost 10 bases and the V segment lost 0 bases, leaving 3 bases of the junction unmatched. CDR3 sequence: CASSLDSSGREQFF. In nucleotides, the CDR3 is TGCGCCAGCAGCTTGGATTCTAGCGGGAGGGAGCAGTTCTTC.

This clonotype has a count of ten or more. The V gene is TRBV5-1, the J gene TRBJ2-2, with no clear D. Per germline, CDR1 SGHRS and CDR2 YFSETQ. Trimming stripped 0 bases from V and 4 bases from J, with 10 bases between. The CDR3 has 15 amino acids. The DNA of the CDR3 is TGCGCCAGCAGCTTGGCCCCCCGAGGCACCGGGGAGCTGTTTTTT. This gives the protein CASSLAPRGTGELFF.

This clonotype has a count of ten or more. J is TRBJ2-7 and V is TRBV20-1; 13 nucleotides match TRBD2. The V gene end was trimmed by 0 bases and the J gene end by 2 bases; junction bases not matched to a gene: 4. The germline V gene encodes CDR1 DFQATT and CDR2 SNEGSKA (reference sequence). The CDR3 length is 16 residues. CDR3 protein: CSAREGTSGIAYEQYF. CDR3 in DNA: TGCAGTGCTAGAGAAGGGACTAGCGGGATAGCCTACGAGCAGTACTTC.

This clonotype has a handful of counts. The chain joins TRBV5-5 to TRBJ2-1, with 8 bases aligning to TRBD1. The J segment lost 6 bases and the V segment lost 4 bases, leaving 15 bases of the junction unmatched. The CDR3 covers 17 residues. Germline CDR1 reads SGHKS; CDR2 reads YYEKEE (reference sequence). The CDR3 nucleotides are TGTGCCAGCAGCATACTGGCCGGGACAGGCGTCTCCAATGAGCAGTTCTTC. Translated: CASSILAGTGVSNEQFF.

This clonotype was counted between two and nine times. The chain links TRBV7-2 to TRBJ1-2; D remains unclear. Germline values: CDR1 SGHTA, CDR2 FQGNSA. V was shortened by 6 bases and J by 0 bases, with 14 bases between the two germline ends. The CDR3 loop spans 15 amino acids. The CDR3 bases are TGTGCCAGCAGATCGGTGCAGGCAGCTAACTATGGCTACACCTTC. This sequence encodes CASRSVQAANYGYTF. The complete variable domain, with remaining parts taken from reference TRBV7-2 and TRBJ1-2, reads GAGVSQSPSNKVTEKGKDVELRCDPISGHTALYWYRQSLGQGLEFLIYFQGNSAPDKSGLPSDRFSAERTGGSVSTLTIQRTQQEDSAVYLCASRSVQAANYGYTFGSGTRLTVV.

This clonotype was recorded at least ten times. The chain is built from TRBV6-1 and TRBJ2-7, with 7 bases matching TRBD2. The CDR3 has 12 residues. J was trimmed by 3 bases and V by 7 bases; bases with no gene match: 3. Germline values: CDR1 MNHNS, CDR2 SASEGT. The CDR3 protein is CASNGLGYEQYF. The CDR3 DNA is TGTGCCAGCAATGGACTAGGCTACGAGCAGTACTTC.

This clonotype has a count of ten or more. The gene calls are TRBV5-5 and TRBJ2-1, with D perhaps given as TRBD1 or TRBD2 (6 bases each). The V end was cut by 2 bases, the J end by 9 bases, with 12 bases between. Per germline, CDR1 SGHKS and CDR2 YYEKEE (reference sequence). The CDR3 totals 13 residues. The chain's CDR3 is CASSFLGGVEQFF. CDR3 in DNA: TGTGCCAGCAGCTTTTTGGGGGGCGTTGAGCAGTTCTTC.

A few counts support this clonotype. This chain links TRBV12-3 or TRBV12-4 with TRBJ2-1; perhaps TRBD1 as D (6 bases). This CDR3 comprises 14 residues. V lost 7 bases to trimming and J lost 5 bases, with 15 bases between them. CDR3 DNA: TGTGCCAGCACCCTCGGGACAACCGACAATGAGCAGTTCTTC. Residues: CASTLGTTDNEQFF.

There are many counts of this clonotype. CDR3 nucleotide sequence: TGTGCCAGCAGCCGCGACCACTACAATGAGCAGTTCTTC. Its translation: CASSRDHYNEQFF. This chain links TRBV5-6 with TRBJ2-1; D not certain. This CDR3 comprises 13 residues. Germline CDR1 and CDR2: SGHDT and YYEEEE. Trimming removed 4 bases at V and 3 bases at J, with 8 bases between. The full variable domain, in which reference TRBV5-6 and TRBJ2-1 provide the parts outside the CDR3, is DAGVTQSPTHLIKTRGQQVTLRCSPKSGHDTVSWYQQALGQGPQFIFQYYEEEERQRGNFPDRFSGHQFPNYSSELNVNALLLGDSALYLCASSRDHYNEQFFGPGTRLTVL.

The chain employs TRBV7-2 and TRBJ2-1; TRBD2 aligns across 8 bases. V trimming: 4 bases; J trimming: 7 bases; junction bases outside the gene matches: 6. The CDR3 length is 14 residues. The germline V gene has CDR1 SGHTA and CDR2 FQGNSA. CDR3 DNA: TGTGCCAGCAGCTCAGGACTAGCAGCTAATGAGCAGTTCTTC. Translated: CASSSGLAANEQFF. The full variable domain, completed using reference TRBV7-2 and TRBJ2-1, is GAGVSQSPSNKVTEKGKDVELRCDPISGHTALYWYRQSLGQGLEFLIYFQGNSAPDKSGLPSDRFSAERTGGSVSTLTIQRTQQEDSAVYLCASSSGLAANEQFFGPGTRLTVL.

This clonotype was seen repeatedly, ten times or more. CDR3 bases: TGCAGCGTTGAGGGGACTAGCGGGCAAAGCTCCTACAATGAGCAGTTCTTC. Protein sequence: CSVEGTSGQSSYNEQFF. J is TRBJ2-1 and V is TRBV29-1; TRBD2 matches 12 bases. With 3 bases clipped from V and 0 bases from J, the junction kept 6 bases outside the gene matches. This CDR3 is built from 17 residues. CDR1 is SQVTM, CDR2 ANQGSEA, per germline.

This clonotype came up many times. This chain links TRBV7-8 with TRBJ1-1; 7 bases are shared with TRBD1. Germline V lookup: CDR1 SGHVS, CDR2 FQNEAQ. V trimming: 5 bases; J trimming: 2 bases; junction bases outside the gene matches: 5. The CDR3 is 14 residues long. The CDR3 coding sequence is TGTGCCAGCAGCATAAACAGGGGTAACACTGAAGCTTTCTTT. This gives the protein CASSINRGNTEAFF.

This clonotype was seen a few times. The chain couples TRBV27 to TRBJ2-6; 7 bases map to TRBD1. From germline, CDR1 is MNHEY and CDR2 SMNVEV (reference sequence). V was pared by 5 bases and J by 0 bases, with 10 bases of the junction left unmatched. The CDR3 is made up of 18 amino acids. Here the CDR3 reads CASSPLSQGTSGANVLTF. CDR3 DNA: TGTGCCAGCAGTCCTCTCTCACAGGGGACCTCTGGGGCCAACGTCCTGACTTTC.

V usage is TRBV28 and J usage is TRBJ2-5, with D uncertain. CDR3 length: 12 amino acids. V lost 6 bases and J 5 bases, leaving 10 bases between the germline ends. Germline lookup yields CDR1 MDHEN and CDR2 SYDVKM. The CDR3 DNA is TGTGCCAGCAGCTCTAGTTGGGAGACCCAGTACTTC. This translates into CASSSSWETQYF.

This chain connects TRBV5-5 to TRBJ2-1; the D is unclear. Germline V CDR1 and CDR2: SGHKS, YYEKEE (reference sequence). The CDR3 is 10 amino acids. Trimming took off 4 bases at V and 10 bases at J, with 6 bases between the two ends. CDR3 loop: CASSLGEQFF. In DNA, the CDR3 is TGTGCCAGCAGCCTGGGGGAGCAGTTCTTC. Full variable domain (remainder filled in from reference TRBV5-5 and TRBJ2-1): DAGVTQSPTHLIKTRGQQVTLRCSPISGHKSVSWYQQVLGQGPQFIFQYYEKEERGRGNFPDRFSARQFPNYSSELNVNALLLGDSALYLCASSLGEQFFGPGTRLTVL.

This clonotype was seen many times. The J gene is TRBJ2-3, the V gene TRBV29-1, with no clear D. Germline V lookup: CDR1 SQVTM, CDR2 ANQGSEA. Trimming took 6 bases from V and 0 from J, leaving 16 bases between them. This CDR3 contains 15 residues. The CDR3 DNA reads as TGCAGCGTAGCTCCAAGCCTCTCGAGCACAGATACGCAGTATTTT. Its translation is CSVAPSLSSTDTQYF.

This clonotype was observed many times. The chain recombines TRBV29-1 with TRBJ2-7; unclear D gene. The CDR3 covers 14 residues. The germline V gene encodes CDR1 SQVTM and CDR2 ANQGSEA. The germline V and J ends were trimmed by 3 bases and 1 base, with 13 bases remaining between them. The CDR3 sequence is CSVERSAGSYEQYF. The CDR3 DNA reads TGCAGCGTTGAGCGGAGCGCAGGATCCTACGAGCAGTACTTC.

The chain carries TRBV29-1 and TRBJ2-1; weak D call: TRBD2 (6 bases). V was shortened by 5 bases and J by 4 bases, with 21 bases between the two germline ends. The CDR3 extends over 16 amino acids. From germline, CDR1 is SQVTM and CDR2 ANQGSEA. Here the CDR3 reads CSVTYWRGGHYNEQFF. Written as DNA, the CDR3 is TGCAGCGTTACGTATTGGCGGGGCGGCCATTACAATGAGCAGTTCTTC.

This chain links TRBV5-1 with TRBJ2-2, with 8 bases identical to TRBD2. Germline lookup yields CDR1 SGHRS and CDR2 YFSETQ. The CDR3 extends over 16 amino acids. The V and J ends lost 4 bases and 6 bases, in that order; junction bases with no gene match: 11. The CDR3 spells CASSRTSWDTSGELFF. CDR3 nucleotide sequence: TGCGCCAGCAGCAGGACTAGCTGGGATACCTCCGGGGAGCTGTTTTTT. The whole variable domain, filled in from reference TRBV5-1 and TRBJ2-2, reads KAGVTQTPRYLIKTRGQQVTLSCSPISGHRSVSWYQQTPGQGLQFLFEYFSETQRNKGNFPGRFSGRQFSNSRSEMNVSTLELGDSALYLCASSRTSWDTSGELFFGEGSRLTVL.

The J gene is TRBJ2-6, the V gene TRBV7-2; D is undetermined. With 2 bases removed from V and 2 bases from J, the gap between germline ends came to 7 bases. The germline CDR1 and CDR2 sequences are SGHTA and FQGNSA. The CDR3 is 15 amino acids. CDR3 nucleotides: TGTGCCAGCAGCTTATCCCCGGCTGGGGCCAACGTCCTGACTTTC. It yields the protein CASSLSPAGANVLTF.

Many counts were recorded for this clonotype. The V and J genes are TRBV6-5 and TRBJ1-6; D unresolved. CDR1 MNHEY and CDR2 SVGAGI come from the germline V gene. V was pared by 2 bases and J by 4 bases, with 6 bases between. The CDR3 covers 14 residues. CDR3 DNA: TGTGCCAGCAGTTACACGGGTTATAATTCACCCCTCCACTTT. Its protein is CASSYTGYNSPLHF.

The table lists this clonotype with many counts. The chain has TRBV20-1 and TRBJ2-5, with TRBD1 identical over 8 bases. V shed 6 bases, J shed 5 bases, and the junction held 8 bases outside the gene matches. The CDR3 has 13 residues. Germline V CDR1 and CDR2: DFQATT, SNEGSKA (reference sequence). CDR3 in amino acids: CSAEGQVWETQYF. DNA for the CDR3: TGCAGTGCCGAGGGACAGGTGTGGGAGACCCAGTACTTC.

This clonotype was counted only a few times. The chain combines TRBV28 with TRBJ2-3, with 9 bases lining up with TRBD2. J gave up 4 bases and V 3 bases, and 5 bases lay outside the gene matches. Germline V gene lookup returns CDR1 MDHEN and CDR2 SYDVKM. This CDR3 has 15 residues. CDR3 loop: CASSFSGSWADTQYF. CDR3 DNA: TGTGCCAGCAGTTTTAGCGGGAGTTGGGCAGATACGCAGTATTTT.

In this sample, this clonotype turned up many times. J is TRBJ2-7 and V is TRBV5-1; TRBD1 is a possible D gene (5 bases). Germline lookup yields CDR1 SGHRS and CDR2 YFSETQ. The V gene lost 4 bases and the J gene lost 0 bases, with 17 bases spanning the gap. There are 16 residues in the CDR3. The CDR3, as DNA: TGCGCCAGCAGCCCGGCCACAGGTTTTTCCTCCTACGAGCAGTACTTC. This encodes CASSPATGFSSYEQYF. The variable domain in full, with the rest retrieved from reference TRBV5-1 and TRBJ2-7, is KAGVTQTPRYLIKTRGQQVTLSCSPISGHRSVSWYQQTPGQGLQFLFEYFSETQRNKGNFPGRFSGRQFSNSRSEMNVSTLELGDSALYLCASSPATGFSSYEQYFGPGTRLTVT.